This T cell receptor beta chain is drawn from a study of T-cell reconstitution after alpha-beta-depleted transplantation in children. In this sample, this clonotype turned up many times. The antigen is unknown. The CDR3 extends over 15 amino acids. CDR1 is DFQATT, CDR2 SNEGSKA, per germline (reference sequence). J was trimmed by 4 bases and V by 1 base; bases with no gene match: 10. Regarding the study as a whole: It was surviving recipient T cells and thymic progenitors that gave some patients high TCRbeta diversity at day 60.

Unique molecular identifiers were incorporated during preparation of the TCRbeta library. Each CDR3 protein is one row after TCRdb ran MiXCR on the PCR reads. The profile covers nearly 200,000 distinct CDR3 sequences, with approximately 6.8% appearing a single time and 4.5% taken by the ten largest. This specimen consisted of PBMCs, obtained before TCRalphabeta/CD19-depleted stem cell transplant. The receptor's source is a girl in the first two years of life with combined immunodeficiency, due to receive a stem cell transplant. This sequence joins TRBV20-1 and TRBJ2-7; 7 nucleotides match TRBD1. DNA for the CDR3: TGCAGTGCTAGAGCCGAGGGGGCGCGTCGATACGAGCAGTACTTC. Amino acid sequence: CSARAEGARRYEQYF.